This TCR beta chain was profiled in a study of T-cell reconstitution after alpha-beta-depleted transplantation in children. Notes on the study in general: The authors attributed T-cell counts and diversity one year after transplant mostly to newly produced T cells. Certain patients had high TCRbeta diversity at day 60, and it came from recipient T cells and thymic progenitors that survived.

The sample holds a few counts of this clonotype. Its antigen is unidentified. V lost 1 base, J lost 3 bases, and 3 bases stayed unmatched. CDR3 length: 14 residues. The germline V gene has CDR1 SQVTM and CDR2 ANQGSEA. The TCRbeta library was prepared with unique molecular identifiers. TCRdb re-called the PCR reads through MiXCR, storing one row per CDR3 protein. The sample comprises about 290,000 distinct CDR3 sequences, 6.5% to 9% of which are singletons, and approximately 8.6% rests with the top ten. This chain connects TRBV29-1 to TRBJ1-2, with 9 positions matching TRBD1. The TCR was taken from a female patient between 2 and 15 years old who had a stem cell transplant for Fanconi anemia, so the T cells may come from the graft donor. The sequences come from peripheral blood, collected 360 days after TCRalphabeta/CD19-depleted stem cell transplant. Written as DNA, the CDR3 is TGCAGCGTTGAAGGGACAGGGGACTACTATGGCTACACCTTC. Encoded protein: CSVEGTGDYYGYTF.